These 20 T cell receptor beta chains were sequenced from one sample in a study of monozygotic twins with inflammatory bowel disease. No DNA is given; TCRdb re-called the 5' RACE reads and lists each CDR3 protein once. The listing records about 380,000 distinct CDR3 sequences. The sequenced sample was blood. These receptors were obtained from a human donor with ulcerative colitis or Crohn's disease, or a healthy co-twin of an affected twin (not recorded which).

This chain connects TRBV7-9 to TRBJ2-1; TCRdb's D call, TRBD1, is unchecked because there is no DNA. This CDR3 comprises 15 residues. Germline assignment: CDR1 SEHNR and CDR2 FQNEAQ (reference sequence). This CDR3 reads CASSRDPSFHNEQFF.

The chain is built from TRBV3-1 and TRBJ2-7. The CDR3 contains 12 residues. Germline V gene lookup returns CDR1 LGHDT and CDR2 YNNKEL (reference sequence). CDR3 loop: CASSQVTGEQYF.

The rearrangement joins TRBV7-8 to TRBJ1-6; there is no DNA to check the TCRdb D call of TRBD1. The CDR3 covers 17 residues. CDR1 SGHVS and CDR2 FQNEAQ come from the germline V gene. CDR3 residues: CASSLMVPGQGHSPLHF.

The V and J genes are TRBV5-1 and TRBJ2-1. The CDR3 spans 12 residues. Germline V gene sequence: CDR1 SGHRS, CDR2 YFSETQ. CDR3 in amino acids: CASSLHYNEQFF.

The V and J genes are TRBV20-1 and TRBJ1-5; TCRdb indicates TRBD1, and absent DNA this call remains unverified. The CDR3 contains 12 residues. CDR1 and CDR2 (germline): DFQATT, SNEGSKA (reference sequence). CDR3: CSAGQGDQPQHF.

V gene TRBV10-2 combines with J gene TRBJ2-5; with no DNA, the TCRdb D assignment of TRBD2 cannot be verified. CDR1 and CDR2 from the germline V gene are WSHSY and SAAADI. The CDR3 consists of 15 residues. CDR3 residues: CASSEAGGRQETQYF.

The chain has TRBV7-2 and TRBJ2-7; the D call from TCRdb, TRBD2, cannot be confirmed without DNA. The CDR3 is 16 amino acids. Germline-derived CDR1 and CDR2 are SGHTA and FQGNSA. CDR3 in amino acids: CASSLWTSGPGLEQYF.

The rearrangement uses TRBV11-3 and TRBJ2-5; TCRdb lists TRBD1, though no DNA is available to test this call. Germline V CDR1 and CDR2: SGHNT, YENEEA. The CDR3 covers 13 residues. The CDR3 here is CASSLTGAETQYF.

The chain uses TRBV11-1 and TRBJ1-2; the D gene TCRdb calls, TRBD1, cannot be checked with no DNA. The germline gives CDR1 SGHAT, CDR2 FQDESV (reference sequence). This CDR3 spans 21 amino acids. The CDR3 region is CASSHLLNQRDRGQPNYGYTF.

The chain links TRBV9 to TRBJ2-7; TCRdb calls TRBD2, which cannot be checked without DNA. This CDR3 is built from 15 residues. In germline, CDR1 is SGDLS, CDR2 YYNGEE. The CDR3 here is CASSVAGTATYEQYF. Full variable domain (outside the CDR3, taken from reference TRBV9 and TRBJ2-7): DSGVTQTPKHLITATGQRVTLRCSPRSGDLSVYWYQQSLDQGLQFLIQYYNGEERAKGNILERFSAQQFPDLHSELNLSSLELGDSALYFCASSVAGTATYEQYFGPGTRLTVT.

The chain links TRBV6-1 to TRBJ2-5; absent DNA, TCRdb's TRBD1 call cannot be checked. CDR3 length: 14 amino acids. Germline V gene data show CDR1 as MNHNS and CDR2 as SASEGT. This chain's CDR3 is CASQLTGGGETQYF.

The CDR3 loop is CASRSGTSYEQYF. This sequence joins TRBV7-6 and TRBJ2-7; as DNA is missing, the TRBD1 call by TCRdb cannot be tested. The CDR3 runs 13 residues. Germline loops: CDR1 SGHVS, CDR2 FNYEAQ.

The chain has TRBV19 and TRBJ2-3; checking the TCRdb D call of TRBD1 is not possible without DNA. Per the germline V gene, CDR1 is LNHDA and CDR2 is SQIVND (reference sequence). The CDR3 has 16 amino acids. The CDR3 region is CASSILDGTSTDTQYF.

This CDR3 is CSVAGLIQETQYF. J is TRBJ2-5 and V is TRBV29-1; TCRdb designates TRBD2, a call that cannot be tested without DNA. CDR3 size: 13 residues. From germline, CDR1 is SQVTM and CDR2 ANQGSEA.

The chain has TRBV7-2 and TRBJ2-5; TCRdb outputs TRBD2, but without DNA this stays unchecked. Germline V gene sequence: CDR1 SGHTA, CDR2 FQGNSA. CDR3 length: 16 amino acids. The chain's CDR3 is CASSFGLAGRQETQYF.

The rearrangement uses TRBV10-3 and TRBJ1-6; no DNA is available, so the TRBD1 call from TCRdb remains unchecked. Germline loops: CDR1 ENHRY, CDR2 SYGVKD. The length of the CDR3 is 20 residues. The CDR3 loop reads CAISGVRDRGRYSYNSPLHF.

The V and J genes are TRBV27 and TRBJ1-1; TCRdb reports TRBD1, a call that lacks DNA to check it against. CDR1 MNHEY and CDR2 SMNVEV come from the germline V gene (reference sequence). This CDR3 contains 16 residues. The CDR3: CASSFGAGGARREAFF.

V and J are TRBV4-1 and TRBJ2-7; TCRdb gives TRBD1 as the D gene, but with no DNA this cannot be confirmed. The CDR3 is 16 amino acids. CDR1 and CDR2 from the germline V gene are MGHRA and YSYEKL. This chain's CDR3 is CASSLAAGTGAHEQYF.

V usage is TRBV5-4 and J usage is TRBJ1-5; as DNA is missing, the TRBD1 call by TCRdb cannot be tested. Per germline, CDR1 SGHNT and CDR2 YYREEE (reference sequence). CDR3 size: 15 residues. The CDR3 loop reads CASSPDRGFNQPQHF.

The CDR3: CASATRDEQFF. The V call is TRBV12-3 or TRBV12-4, the J call TRBJ2-1; TCRdb's assignment of TRBD1 cannot be checked, as there is no DNA. The CDR3 spans 11 residues.